This TCR beta chain was documented in a study of blood T cell repertoires in COVID-19. Study background: COVID-19 samples collected from the United States, Italy and Spain covered acute and convalescent phases. Sources were T cells, B-cell-depleted T cells, or PBMCs; the material itself was cDNA or gDNA.

Original data processing: Reference gene primer amplification gave estimated nucleated cell counts. Clones were read by immunoSEQ multiplex PCR, and TCRdb kept only the in-frame ones, dropping some. The D gene and trimming were derived from the DNA, and the V and J assignments and clone size from that table. The sample consists of 150,000 or so clones, 75% to 95% of them appearing once. The CDR3 runs 19 residues. With 0 bases removed from V and 0 bases from J, the gap between germline ends came to 22 bases. This rearrangement joins TRBV5-3 to TRBJ2-7, with D perhaps matching TRBD1 (5 bases). TRBV5-3 is an ORF, with its function uncertain. Sequenced material: peripheral blood. This sequence was found in a man aged 50-60 years with acute or convalescent COVID-19. The CDR3 here is CARSLVGKDGHPSSYEQYV. The CDR3 DNA is TGTGCCAGAAGCTTGGTAGGGAAGGACGGACACCCGAGCTCCTACGAGCAGTACGTC.